This TCR beta chain was identified during a study of cytomegalovirus exposure and HLA in healthy donors. On this clone: The target antigen is unknown.

Study-wide results and limits: With DRB1 most and HLA-C fewest, TCR association rates differed between HLA loci in a later analysis. Follow-up analysis seemed to connect common viral pathogens with several of the most significant clusters identified. In an earlier analysis, in under 700 donors, most V segments appeared productive either ~87% or ~30% of the time.

Donors were ostensibly healthy at sampling, although undocumented immune exposures were probable. V dropped 5 bases and J dropped 2 bases, with 13 bases sitting between them. Germline values: CDR1 MGHRA, CDR2 YSYEKL. CDR3 size: 14 residues. Both 60 Vbeta primers and 13 Jbeta primers went into the PCR. Sequencing used immunoSEQ multiplex PCR; TCRdb keeps in-frame clones, though not all of them. Here the sample spans 100,000 to 150,000 clones, about 78% being singletons. The source material was PBMCs. The rearrangement uses TRBV4-1 and TRBJ2-7; D is uncertain. The receptor comes from a man aged 25 to 40 in good health and CMV-seronegative. The CDR3 coding sequence is TGCGCCAGCAGCTCTCGGGTCAGTCCCTACGAGCAGTACTTC. This codes for CASSSRVSPYEQYF.